The 4 T cell receptor beta chains presented below share a single source sample, sequenced in a study of identical twins. TCRdb re-called the 5' RACE reads with MiXCR, one entry per CDR3 protein. The sample consists of approximately 890,000 distinct CDR3 sequences, roughly an eighth of them appearing once. The same sample was also used in a study of yellow fever vaccine responses in identical twins.

The material sequenced was PBMCs. These receptors all stem from a woman under 30 in good health.

Concerning this clonotype itself: At one end, the junction sequence differs from germline, possibly due to a read error. The chain joins TRBV5-1 to TRBJ1-1; D remains unclear. Germline V CDR1 and CDR2: SGHRS, YFSETQ. This CDR3 is 14 amino acids long. CDR3 amino acids: CASSLEGLTTEAFF. The DNA for the CDR3 is TGCGCCAGCAGCTTGGAGGGTTTGACCACTGAAGCTTTTTTT.

This clonotype was seen only a few times. This chain links TRBV28 with TRBJ2-7, with D perhaps matching TRBD2 (6 bases). This CDR3 comprises 13 residues. Germline CDR1 is MDHEN and CDR2 is SYDVKM. The chain's CDR3 is CASARGPVYEQYF. The CDR3 DNA sequence: TGTGCATCTGCGCGGGGCCCAGTGTACGAGCAGTACTTC.

This clonotype occurred a few times. The CDR3 is CASSPGGGNTGELFF. The CDR3 coding sequence is TGTGCCAGCAGTCCCGGCGGGGGGAACACCGGGGAGCTGTTTTTT. This sequence joins TRBV28 and TRBJ2-2; 7 nucleotides agree with TRBD2. CDR3 length: 15 amino acids. Unmatched junction bases numbered 4, after V lost 5 bases and J lost 1 base. Per the germline V gene, CDR1 is MDHEN and CDR2 is SYDVKM.

This clonotype turned up a few times. The chain combines TRBV3-1 with TRBJ2-3; no clear D gene. The length of the CDR3 is 14 residues. V lost 0 bases, J lost 7 bases, and 11 bases lay in between. Per the germline V gene, CDR1 is LGHDT and CDR2 is YNNKEL (reference sequence). The CDR3 nucleotides read TGTGCCAGCAGCCAAGATGTTCCTGCTAATACGCAGTATTTT. It translates to CASSQDVPANTQYF.